The rows below give T cell receptor beta chains drawn from one sample of a study of T cell repertoires in cytomegalovirus infection. TCRdb used MiXCR to reprocess the reads, holding one entry per CDR3 protein. The sample has about 830,000 distinct CDR3 sequences; 30% to 35% are singletons. No antigen has been assigned to these receptors. The starting material was cultured CD8+ T cells from PBMCs, obtained from culture after CMV antigen stimulation. All receptors derive from a human donor in good health (CMV status not recorded). Some clones in this sample may be carry-over from other donors' samples. Both conserved end residues are part of each CDR3. D genes are given only for firm matches. The size field is filled for only some rows; it gives once, few, many or a size class.

v_call,clone_size,d_call,j_call,cdr3_length,cdr3_aa,cdr3_nt
TRBV7-9,few,-,TRBJ1-1,14,CASSPVDSSTEAFF,TGTGCCAGCAGCCCGGTCGACAGCTCCACTGAAGCTTTCTTT
TRBV7-4,-,-,TRBJ1-2,13,CASEADLVYGYTF,TGTGCCAGCGAGGCGGATTTGGTCTATGGCTACACCTTC
TRBV13,-,-,TRBJ1-2,14,CASSFPTANYGYTF,TGTGCCAGCAGTTTCCCCACAGCTAACTATGGCTACACCTTC
TRBV6-6,-,TRBD1,TRBJ1-2,16,CTSSYSFPDRGGGYTF,TGTACCAGCAGTTACTCGTTCCCCGACAGGGGGGGAGGCTACACCTTC
TRBV28,-,-,TRBJ1-3,17,CASSILQGFALGNTIYF,TGTGCCAGCAGTATTCTTCAGGGCTTCGCACTCGGAAACACCATATATTTT
TRBV7-8,few,-,TRBJ2-7,13,CASSFYPDSEQYF,TGTGCCAGCAGCTTTTACCCTGACAGCGAGCAGTACTTC
TRBV9,-,-,TRBJ1-1,15,CVSSVEWTMNTEAFF,TGTGTCAGCAGCGTAGAATGGACCATGAACACTGAAGCTTTCTTT
TRBV15,few,-,TRBJ1-1,15,CATRPRDIMNTEAFF,TGTGCCACCAGACCCAGGGACATCATGAACACTGAAGCTTTCTTT
TRBV6-6,few,TRBD1,TRBJ2-5,16,CASSYVGQGVSETQYF,TGTGCCAGCAGTTACGTGGGACAGGGGGTTTCAGAGACCCAGTACTTC
TRBV6-1,few,-,TRBJ2-3,13,CASSEALSDTQYF,TGTGCCAGCAGTGAAGCGCTGTCAGATACGCAGTATTTT